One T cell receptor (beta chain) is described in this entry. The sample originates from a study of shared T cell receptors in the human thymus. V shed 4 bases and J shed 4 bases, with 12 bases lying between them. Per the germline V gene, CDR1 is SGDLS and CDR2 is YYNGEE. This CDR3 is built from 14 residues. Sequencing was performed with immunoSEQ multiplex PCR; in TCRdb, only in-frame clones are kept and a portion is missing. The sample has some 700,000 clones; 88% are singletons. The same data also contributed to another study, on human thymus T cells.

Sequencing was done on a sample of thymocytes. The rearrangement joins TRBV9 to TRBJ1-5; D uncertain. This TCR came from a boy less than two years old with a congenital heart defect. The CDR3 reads CASSPRANNQPQHF. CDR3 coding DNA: TGTGCCAGCAGCCCCCGCGCTAATAATCAGCCCCAGCATTTT.